Below are 15 T cell receptor beta chains sequenced from a single sample in a study of blood T cell repertoires in COVID-19. TCRdb's table, derived via immunoSEQ multiplex PCR, lists solely in-frame clones and lacks some. The table lists roughly 70,000 clones, 84% of them singletons. Sequencing input: peripheral blood. These receptors all come from a woman aged 55-70 years with acute or convalescent COVID-19.

The chain uses TRBV21-1 and TRBJ1-2; the table gives TRBD1 as D, unverified against the DNA. TRBV21-1 is deemed a pseudogene. The CDR3 runs 14 residues. CDR3 sequence reads: CASRDRGHGYGYTF. CDR3 nucleotide sequence: TGTGCCAGCAGGGACAGGGGGCACGGCTATGGCTACACCTTC.

This clone was recorded once. DNA of the CDR3: TGTGCCAGCAGCTCCGGACTAGCGGAGGCAGATACGCAGTATTTT. This encodes CASSSGLAEADTQYF. The chain recombines TRBV9 with TRBJ2-3, with 10 bases fitting TRBD2. V lost 4 bases, J lost 4 bases, and 6 bases stayed unmatched. Germline CDR1 reads SGDLS; CDR2 reads YYNGEE. The CDR3 covers 15 residues.

The chain couples TRBV6-6 to TRBJ1-2; D unresolved. In germline, CDR1 is MNHNY, CDR2 SVGAGI (reference sequence). There are 11 residues in the CDR3. V was pared by 5 bases and J by 10 bases, with 11 bases between. The DNA for the CDR3 is TGTGCCAGCAGTCCCGGGGTTGTCTACACCTTC. Its translation: CASSPGVVYTF.

The V gene is TRBV10-3, the J gene TRBJ1-1; 7 nucleotides line up with TRBD1. CDR3 length equals 13 residues. Germline V lookup: CDR1 ENHRY, CDR2 SYGVKD. V lost 11 bases, J lost 3 bases, and 9 bases stayed unmatched. The CDR3 here is CACRDSPHTEAFF. As DNA, the CDR3 is TGTGCCTGCCGGGACAGCCCGCACACTGAAGCTTTCTTT.

This clone was recorded once. The chain recombines TRBV10-3 with TRBJ1-2; D is possibly TRBD1 (6 bases). Trimming pared 1 base from V and 2 bases from J, leaving 11 bases between. CDR3 length equals 15 residues. CDR1 ENHRY and CDR2 SYGVKD come from the germline V gene. DNA for the CDR3: TGTGCCATCAGTGAGTTCCCGCAGGGGAACTATGGCTACACCTTC. Amino acids: CAISEFPQGNYGYTF.

The chain combines TRBV10-2 with TRBJ2-6; 7 nucleotides agree with TRBD1. There are 15 residues in the CDR3. V shed 4 bases and J 3 bases; nucleotides not matched to a gene: 3. The germline V gene encodes CDR1 WSHSY and CDR2 SAAADI. The CDR3 reads CASSGQGSGANVLTF. CDR3 nucleotides: TGCGCCAGCAGTGGACAGGGAAGTGGGGCCAACGTCCTGACTTTC.

This clone came up a few times. Other DNA sequences in this specimen translate into the identical CDR3. The V call is TRBV7-9, the J call TRBJ1-2, with D possibly being TRBD1 (5 bases). Deletions cut 6 bases from V and 3 bases from J, with 14 bases between. Germline loops: CDR1 SEHNR, CDR2 FQNEAQ (reference sequence). CDR3 length equals 14 residues. The CDR3 nucleotides are TGTGCCAGCAGTCCCCGGGGGGGGGACTATGGCTACACCTTC. It encodes CASSPRGGDYGYTF.

The V gene is TRBV18, the J gene TRBJ1-1; possible D gene TRBD1, 5 bases. V lost 0 bases and J 5 bases, leaving 7 bases between the germline ends. In germline, CDR1 is KGHSH, CDR2 LQKENI. The CDR3 has 13 amino acids. CDR3 nucleotide sequence: TGTGCCAGCTCACCACCAGGGGCTACTGAAGCTTTCTTT. Translation gives CASSPPGATEAFF.

About this clone itself: Sequence at one end of the junction differs from germline and may be a read error. CDR3 residues: CASSFGDGGGYAQYF. The CDR3 coding sequence is TGCGCCAGCAGCTTCGGGGACGGAGGAGGGTACGCGCAGTACTTC. The chain combines TRBV5-1 with TRBJ2-7; the D gene is possibly TRBD2 (6 bases). CDR3 size: 15 residues. Per the germline V gene, CDR1 is SGHRS and CDR2 is YFSETQ.

This chain joins TRBV6-2 or TRBV6-3 and TRBJ1-5; no clear D gene. The V gene's germline CDR1 is MNHEY and CDR2 SVGEGT. V gave up 0 bases and J gave up 0 bases, with 9 bases separating them. This CDR3 region has 16 residues. The DNA of the CDR3 is TGTGCCAGCAGTTACTCACCCGGGTATAGCAATCAGCCCCAGCATTTT. Protein product: CASSYSPGYSNQPQHF.

J is TRBJ1-2 and V is TRBV4-2; D gene ambiguous. The CDR3 has 15 residues. The germline V and J ends were trimmed by 7 bases and 8 bases, with 23 bases remaining between them. Germline V gene data show CDR1 as LGHNA and CDR2 as YNFKEQ. The CDR3 here is CASTTETGPEGGYTF. CDR3 DNA sequence: TGTGCCAGCACCACTGAGACGGGCCCCGAGGGAGGCTACACCTTC.

The rearrangement uses TRBV7-3 and TRBJ1-3; possible D gene TRBD1, 6 bases. Per the germline V gene, CDR1 is SGHTA and CDR2 is FQGTGA. This CDR3 contains 14 residues. V was clipped by 6 bases and J by 0 bases, with 9 bases between them. CDR3 amino acids: CASSLTGSGNTIYF. The CDR3 region has the DNA TGTGCCAGCAGTTTGACAGGCTCTGGAAACACCATATATTTT.

The V and J genes are TRBV12-3 or TRBV12-4 and TRBJ1-6; D ambiguous. The CDR3 is 12 residues long. V lost 6 bases and J 9 bases, leaving 9 bases between the germline ends. In nucleotides, the CDR3 is TGTGCCAGCAGACTATCCAGTTCACCCCTCCACTTT. Its protein is CASRLSSSPLHF.

This clone was detected once. V usage is TRBV5-4 and J usage is TRBJ1-1; 7 nucleotides line up with TRBD1. The CDR3 contains 14 residues. Germline assignment: CDR1 SGHNT and CDR2 YYREEE (reference sequence). V was pared by 0 bases and J by 6 bases, with 5 bases of the junction left unmatched. CDR3 amino acids: CASSLDRGLSEAFF. The CDR3 DNA follows: TGTGCCAGCAGCTTGGACAGGGGATTGTCTGAAGCTTTCTTT.

This clone came up once. This chain joins TRBV5-1 and TRBJ1-1, with a possible D match to TRBD1 (5 bases). Germline values: CDR1 SGHRS, CDR2 YFSETQ. The CDR3 has 16 amino acids. The V end was cut by 0 bases, the J end by 0 bases, with 12 bases between. CDR3 sequence reads: CASSLAGGVLNTEAFF. CDR3 coding DNA: TGCGCCAGCAGCTTGGCCGGGGGGGTCTTGAACACTGAAGCTTTCTTT.